This T cell receptor (beta chain) was captured in a study of CD8 T cells in Susac syndrome. Reverse transcription of roughly 0.45 to 1 ug RNA used random hexamers. Using its own MiXCR run on the immunoSEQ multiplex PCR reads, TCRdb lists one record per CDR3 protein. The table shows over 350,000 distinct CDR3 sequences, with roughly 85% occurring only once. The V and J ends lost 5 bases and 4 bases respectively, with 11 bases between them. This CDR3 region has 13 residues. Germline V gives CDR1 MNHNS, CDR2 SASEGT. The V gene is TRBV6-1, the J gene TRBJ1-2; D may be TRBD1 (5 bases). The sequence came from a human donor with multiple sclerosis. Sequencing was done on a sample of CD8+ T cells from PBMCs. The CDR3 nucleotides read TGTGCCAGCAGTAGCTCAGGGTCCTATGGCTACACCTTC. Translation: CASSSSGSYGYTF.